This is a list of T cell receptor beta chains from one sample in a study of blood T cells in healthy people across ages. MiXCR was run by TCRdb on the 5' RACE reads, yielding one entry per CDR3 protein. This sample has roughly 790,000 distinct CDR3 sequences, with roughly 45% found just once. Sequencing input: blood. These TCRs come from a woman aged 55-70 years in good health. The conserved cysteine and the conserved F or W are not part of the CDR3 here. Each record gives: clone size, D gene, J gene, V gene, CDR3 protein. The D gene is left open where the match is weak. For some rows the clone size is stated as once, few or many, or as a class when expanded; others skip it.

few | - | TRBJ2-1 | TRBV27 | ASSPQYTSSYNEQF
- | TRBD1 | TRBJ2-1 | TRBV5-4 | ASSFQGAKNEQF
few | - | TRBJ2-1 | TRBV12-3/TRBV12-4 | ASSLDSDNEQF
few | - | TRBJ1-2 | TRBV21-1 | ASTIKAAERGT
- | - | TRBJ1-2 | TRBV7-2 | ASSFGDNYGYT
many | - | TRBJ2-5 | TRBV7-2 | ASSLGSRETQY
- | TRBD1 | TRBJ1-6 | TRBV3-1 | ASSEGQANYSPLH
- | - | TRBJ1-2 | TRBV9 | ASSVGLDNYGHT
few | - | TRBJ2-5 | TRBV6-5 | ASRGPLWGYNEQY
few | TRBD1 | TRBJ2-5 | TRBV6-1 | ASGWNTGAETQY
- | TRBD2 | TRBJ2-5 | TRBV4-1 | ASSQDPGLAGDPRETQY
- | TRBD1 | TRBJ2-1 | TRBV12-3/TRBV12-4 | ASRQDRDVYNEQF
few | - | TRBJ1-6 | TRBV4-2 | ASSQATYNSPLH
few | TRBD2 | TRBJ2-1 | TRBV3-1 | ASSQFGTSGGAKSDNEQF
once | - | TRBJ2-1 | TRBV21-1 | ASNKEEGGCNEQF
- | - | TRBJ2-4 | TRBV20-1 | SAKARGIQY
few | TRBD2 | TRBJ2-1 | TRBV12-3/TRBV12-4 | ASSLAGTSFGEQF
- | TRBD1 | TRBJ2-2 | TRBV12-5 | ASGLVPGGYTGELF
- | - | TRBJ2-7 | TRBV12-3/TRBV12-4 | ASSFPGGRARYEQY
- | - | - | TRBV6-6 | ASSTLGGQASEQY
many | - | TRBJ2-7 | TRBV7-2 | ATRGEGNYEQY
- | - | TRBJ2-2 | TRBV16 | ASSLSRVNTGELF
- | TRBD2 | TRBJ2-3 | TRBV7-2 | ASSLVLAGGRDTQY
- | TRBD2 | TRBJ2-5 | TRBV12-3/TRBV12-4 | ASSGTPLAGEGQY
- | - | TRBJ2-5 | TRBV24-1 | ATSDLEETQY
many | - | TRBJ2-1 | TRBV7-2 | ASSSRIPNEQF
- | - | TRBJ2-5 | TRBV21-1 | ASSPQIRGRGNEQY
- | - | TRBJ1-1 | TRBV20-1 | STPEGGWGTEAF
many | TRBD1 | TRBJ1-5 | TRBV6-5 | ASSYSKQGGIPFNQPQH
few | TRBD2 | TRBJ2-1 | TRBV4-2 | ASSQYSDMSSGYNEQF
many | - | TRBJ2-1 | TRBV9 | ASSVAGSYNEQF
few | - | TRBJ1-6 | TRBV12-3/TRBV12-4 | ASSFQGTPLH
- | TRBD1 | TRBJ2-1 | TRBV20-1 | SARVPDRGIDERF
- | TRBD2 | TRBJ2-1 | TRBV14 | ASSQGTSANNEQF
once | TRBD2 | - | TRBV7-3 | ASSLRPSGDQETQF
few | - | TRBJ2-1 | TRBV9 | ASSVEGNSYNEQF
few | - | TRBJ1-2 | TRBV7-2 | ASSLGAIYGYT
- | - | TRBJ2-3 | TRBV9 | ASSVISQGDTQY
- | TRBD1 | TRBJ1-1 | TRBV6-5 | ASRTTGGTEAF
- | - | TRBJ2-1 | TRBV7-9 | AKTPGVKYNEQF
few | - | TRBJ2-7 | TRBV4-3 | ASSLTKISEQY
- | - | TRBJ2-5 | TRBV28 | ASSPHGVLWETQY
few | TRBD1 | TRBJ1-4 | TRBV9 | ASSVGLKAGTANEKLF
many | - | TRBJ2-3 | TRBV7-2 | ASSADYLSTDTQY
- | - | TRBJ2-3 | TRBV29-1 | SVSGSRADFSSTDTQY
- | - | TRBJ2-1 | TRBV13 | ASSLRTGPSYNEQF
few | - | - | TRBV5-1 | ASSLTSPETQY